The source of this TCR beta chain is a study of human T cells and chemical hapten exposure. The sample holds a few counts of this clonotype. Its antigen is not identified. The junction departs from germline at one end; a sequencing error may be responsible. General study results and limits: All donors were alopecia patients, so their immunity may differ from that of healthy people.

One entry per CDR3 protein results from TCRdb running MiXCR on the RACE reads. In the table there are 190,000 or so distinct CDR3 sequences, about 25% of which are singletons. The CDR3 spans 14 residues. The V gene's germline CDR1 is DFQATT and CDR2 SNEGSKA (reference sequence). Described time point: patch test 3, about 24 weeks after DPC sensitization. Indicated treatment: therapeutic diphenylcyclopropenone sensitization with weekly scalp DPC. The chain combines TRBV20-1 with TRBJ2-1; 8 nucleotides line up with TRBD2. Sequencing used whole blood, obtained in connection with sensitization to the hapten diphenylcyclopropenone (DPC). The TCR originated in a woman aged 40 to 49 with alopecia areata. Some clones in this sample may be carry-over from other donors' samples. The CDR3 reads CSAGEGSGTPEQFF. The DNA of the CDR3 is TGCAGTGCTGGAGAAGGTAGCGGGACCCCTGAGCAGTTCTTC.